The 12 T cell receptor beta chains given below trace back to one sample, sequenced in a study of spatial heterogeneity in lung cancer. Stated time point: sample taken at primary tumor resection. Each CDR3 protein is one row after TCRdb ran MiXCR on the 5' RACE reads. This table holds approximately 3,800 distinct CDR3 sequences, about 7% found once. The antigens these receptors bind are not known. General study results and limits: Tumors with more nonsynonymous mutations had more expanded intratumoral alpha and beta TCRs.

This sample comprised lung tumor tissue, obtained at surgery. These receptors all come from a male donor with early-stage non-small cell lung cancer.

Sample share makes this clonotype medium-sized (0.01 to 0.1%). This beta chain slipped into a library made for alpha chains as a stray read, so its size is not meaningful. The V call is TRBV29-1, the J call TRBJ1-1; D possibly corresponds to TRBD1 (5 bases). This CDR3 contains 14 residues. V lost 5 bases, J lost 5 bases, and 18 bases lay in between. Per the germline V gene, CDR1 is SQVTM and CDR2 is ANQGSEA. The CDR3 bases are TGCAGCGTTTATGGGGACCCCCGGAGGACTGAAGCTTTCTTT. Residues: CSVYGDPRRTEAFF.

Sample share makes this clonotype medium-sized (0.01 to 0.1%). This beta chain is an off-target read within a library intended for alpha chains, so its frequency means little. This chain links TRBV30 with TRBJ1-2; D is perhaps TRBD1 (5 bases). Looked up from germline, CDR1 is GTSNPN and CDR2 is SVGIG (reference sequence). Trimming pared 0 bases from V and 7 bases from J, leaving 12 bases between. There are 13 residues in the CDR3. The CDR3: CAWSVQGVGGYTF. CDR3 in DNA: TGTGCCTGGAGTGTACAAGGGGTTGGTGGCTACACCTTC.

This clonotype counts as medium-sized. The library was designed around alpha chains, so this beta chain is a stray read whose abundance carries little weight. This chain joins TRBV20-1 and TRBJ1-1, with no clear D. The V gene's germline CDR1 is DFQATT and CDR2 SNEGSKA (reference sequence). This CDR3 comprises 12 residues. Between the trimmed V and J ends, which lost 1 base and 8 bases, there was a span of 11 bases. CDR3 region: CSARALGLEAFF. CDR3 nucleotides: TGCAGTGCTAGAGCCCTGGGGTTGGAAGCTTTCTTT.

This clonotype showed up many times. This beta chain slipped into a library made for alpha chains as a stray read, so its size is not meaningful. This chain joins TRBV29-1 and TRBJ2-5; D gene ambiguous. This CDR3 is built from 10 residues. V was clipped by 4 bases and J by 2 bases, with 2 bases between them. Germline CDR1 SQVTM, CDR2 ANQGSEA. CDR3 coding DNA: TGCAGCGTTGGTCAAGAGACCCAGTACTTC. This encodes CSVGQETQYF.

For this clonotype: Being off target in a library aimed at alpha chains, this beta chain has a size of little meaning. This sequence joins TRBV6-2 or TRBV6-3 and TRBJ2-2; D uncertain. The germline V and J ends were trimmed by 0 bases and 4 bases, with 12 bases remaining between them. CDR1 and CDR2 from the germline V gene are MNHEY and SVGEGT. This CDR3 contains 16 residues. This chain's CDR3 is CASSYSFGTGTGELFF. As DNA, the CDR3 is TGTGCCAGCAGTTACTCGTTTGGTACGGGCACCGGGGAGCTGTTTTTT.

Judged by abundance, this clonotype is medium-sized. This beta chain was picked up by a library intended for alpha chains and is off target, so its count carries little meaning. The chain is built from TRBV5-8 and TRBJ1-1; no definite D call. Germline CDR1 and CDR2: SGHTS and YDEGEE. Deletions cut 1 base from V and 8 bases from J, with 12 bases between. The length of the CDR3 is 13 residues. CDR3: CASSLWEGLEAFF. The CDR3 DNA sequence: TGTGCCAGCAGCTTGTGGGAAGGGTTAGAAGCTTTCTTT.

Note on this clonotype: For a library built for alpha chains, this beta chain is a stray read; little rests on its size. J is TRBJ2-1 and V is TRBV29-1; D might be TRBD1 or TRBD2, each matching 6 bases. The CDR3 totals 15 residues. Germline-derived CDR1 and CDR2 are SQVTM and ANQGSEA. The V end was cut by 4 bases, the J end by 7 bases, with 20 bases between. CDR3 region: CSVAEGSGGGNEQFF. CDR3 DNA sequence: TGCAGCGTTGCAGAAGGTAGCGGAGGGGGGAATGAGCAGTTCTTC.

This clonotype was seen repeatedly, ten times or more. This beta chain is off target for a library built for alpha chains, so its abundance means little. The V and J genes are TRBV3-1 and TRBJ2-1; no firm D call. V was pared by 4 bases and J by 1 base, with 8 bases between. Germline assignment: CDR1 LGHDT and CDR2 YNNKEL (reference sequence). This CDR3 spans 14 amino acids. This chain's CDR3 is CASSRDWSYNEQFF. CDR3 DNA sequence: TGTGCCAGCAGCCGAGACTGGTCCTACAATGAGCAGTTCTTC.

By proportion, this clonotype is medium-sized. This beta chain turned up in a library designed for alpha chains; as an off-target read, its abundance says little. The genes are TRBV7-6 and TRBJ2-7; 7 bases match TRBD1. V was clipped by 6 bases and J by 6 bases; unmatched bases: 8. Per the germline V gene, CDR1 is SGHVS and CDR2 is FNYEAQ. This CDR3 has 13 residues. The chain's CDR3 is CASSSQGDGEQYV. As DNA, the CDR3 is TGTGCCAGCAGTTCGCAGGGGGATGGCGAGCAGTACGTC.

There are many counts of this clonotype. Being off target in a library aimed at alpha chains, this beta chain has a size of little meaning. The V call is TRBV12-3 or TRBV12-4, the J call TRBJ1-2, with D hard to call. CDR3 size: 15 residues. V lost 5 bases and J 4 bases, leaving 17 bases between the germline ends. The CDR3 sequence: CASSPTFSNSYGYTF. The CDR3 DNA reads TGTGCCAGCAGTCCAACCTTCAGCAACTCCTATGGCTACACCTTC.

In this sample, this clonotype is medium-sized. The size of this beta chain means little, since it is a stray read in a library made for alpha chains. The CDR3 protein is CASSPNTGREQYV. CDR3 DNA sequence: TGTGCCAGCTCACCTAATACAGGGCGCGAGCAGTACGTC. V usage is TRBV18 and J usage is TRBJ2-7; tentative D call: TRBD1 (6 bases). The CDR3 sequence is 13 residues long. V was shortened by 3 bases and J by 6 bases, with 12 bases between the two germline ends. Germline CDR1 is KGHSH and CDR2 is LQKENI.

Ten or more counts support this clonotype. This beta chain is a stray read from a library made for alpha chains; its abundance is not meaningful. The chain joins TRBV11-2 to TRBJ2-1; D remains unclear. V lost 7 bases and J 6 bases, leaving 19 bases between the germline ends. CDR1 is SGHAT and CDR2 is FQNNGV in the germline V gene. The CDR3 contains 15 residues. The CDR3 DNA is TGTGCCAGCACCATTACCCCGCTAGAATCCAATGAGCAGTTCTTC. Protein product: CASTITPLESNEQFF.